This T cell receptor beta chain was observed in a study of T-cell reconstitution after alpha-beta-depleted transplantation in children. This CDR3 comprises 15 residues. Between the trimmed V and J ends, which lost 4 bases and 8 bases, there was a span of 18 bases. Preparation of the TCRbeta library was carried out with unique molecular identifiers. TCRdb independently ran MiXCR on the PCR reads; one entry per CDR3 protein. Among some 240,000 distinct CDR3 sequences listed, 9.5% to 15% were seen once. This clonotype appeared many times. V gene TRBV12-3 or TRBV12-4 combines with J gene TRBJ2-1, with D unresolved. The sequence derives from a human donor who donated a stem cell graft to a child with acute lymphoblastic leukemia. The input for sequencing was PBMCs from the stem cell graft donor, taken from the stem cell graft. The CDR3 region has the DNA TGTGCCAGCAGTTCCCTTTATGGAGCAACATATGAGCAGTTCTTC. This encodes CASSSLYGATYEQFF.